The 29 T cell receptor beta chains given below trace back to one sample, sequenced in a study of CD4 T cells in relation to SARS-CoV-2 and coronaviruses. Unexposed donor CD4+ T cells date from about 2010-2018, before the COVID-19 pandemic. The cells were cultured for approximately ten days before CD4+ T cells were isolated. Method: immunoSEQ multiplex PCR; TCRdb's copy keeps in-frame clones and lacks some. Among about 26,000 clones listed, roughly 73% were seen once. Their recognized antigens are unknown. Sequences were obtained from CD4+ T cells from PBMCs, cultured in vitro. The receptors were sampled from a human donor in good health.

This chain uses TRBV9 with TRBJ1-1; unclear D gene. Germline V gene sequence: CDR1 SGDLS, CDR2 YYNGEE. The germline V and J ends were trimmed by 5 bases and 4 bases, with 12 bases remaining between them. CDR3 length: 13 amino acids. This chain's CDR3 is CASRRLGSTEAFF. The CDR3 DNA sequence: TGTGCCAGCAGAAGACTCGGGAGCACTGAAGCTTTCTTT.

The gene calls are TRBV7-2 and TRBJ2-6; D unclear. This CDR3 has 18 amino acids. V was clipped by 1 base and J by 0 bases, with 13 bases between them. The germline V gene has CDR1 SGHTA and CDR2 FQGNSA. DNA of the CDR3: TGTGCCAGCAGCTTAGTTGGGGTGGGGTCCTCTGGGGCCAACGTCCTGACTTTC. It specifies CASSLVGVGSSGANVLTF. Variable domain in full (rest from reference TRBV7-2 and TRBJ2-6): GAGVSQSPSNKVTEKGKDVELRCDPISGHTALYWYRQSLGQGLEFLIYFQGNSAPDKSGLPSDRFSAERTGGSVSTLTIQRTQQEDSAVYLCASSLVGVGSSGANVLTFGAGSRLTVL.

The chain links TRBV5-4 to TRBJ2-5; 9 bases agree with TRBD1. Germline trimming cut 6 bases from V and 3 bases from J; bases unmatched to any gene: 6. The CDR3 is 14 residues long. Germline V gene lookup returns CDR1 SGHNT and CDR2 YYREEE (reference sequence). CDR3 region: CASMTRQGEETQYF. DNA of the CDR3: TGTGCCAGCATGACAAGACAGGGGGAAGAGACCCAGTACTTC.

This clone has just a few counts. Other DNA sequences in this specimen translate into the identical CDR3. The gene calls are TRBV7-2 and TRBJ2-7; D perhaps matches TRBD1 (6 bases). The V gene's germline CDR1 is SGHTA and CDR2 FQGNSA. The CDR3 loop spans 13 amino acids. Deletions cut 4 bases from V and 2 bases from J, with 9 bases between. The CDR3: CASSSQGAYEQYF. As DNA, the CDR3 is TGTGCCAGCAGCTCACAGGGCGCCTACGAGCAGTACTTC.

The chain has TRBV5-1 and TRBJ2-7; 7 bases match TRBD1. With 0 bases clipped from V and 5 bases from J, the junction kept 11 bases outside the gene matches. The germline V gene has CDR1 SGHRS and CDR2 YFSETQ. This CDR3 is built from 16 residues. The CDR3 spells CASSLGIQGSLNEQYF. In nucleotides, the CDR3 is TGCGCCAGCAGCTTGGGTATACAGGGGAGTCTGAACGAGCAGTACTTC. Full variable domain (remainder filled in from reference TRBV5-1 and TRBJ2-7): KAGVTQTPRYLIKTRGQQVTLSCSPISGHRSVSWYQQTPGQGLQFLFEYFSETQRNKGNFPGRFSGRQFSNSRSEMNVSTLELGDSALYLCASSLGIQGSLNEQYFGPGTRLTVT.

The chain combines TRBV6-4 with TRBJ2-3; D is perhaps TRBD2 (5 bases). CDR3 length equals 14 residues. The germline V and J ends were trimmed by 4 bases and 6 bases, with 14 bases remaining between them. Germline CDR1 MRHNA, CDR2 SNTAGT. CDR3 nucleotide sequence: TGTGCCAGCAGTGCCACGCGGGCCGCGGATACGCAGTATTTT. It specifies CASSATRAADTQYF.

The gene calls are TRBV3-1 (or the pseudogene TRBV3-2) and TRBJ2-2, with TRBD2 identical over 8 bases. V shed 1 base, J shed 6 bases, and the junction held 4 bases outside the gene matches. Germline V gene sequence: CDR1 LGHDT, CDR2 YNNKEL (reference sequence). CDR3 size: 15 residues. As DNA, the CDR3 is TGTGCCAGCAGCCAAGTCCTACTAGCGGCCGGGGAGCTGTTTTTT. This translates into CASSQVLLAAGELFF.

The chain has TRBV6-2 or TRBV6-3 and TRBJ2-7; the D is unclear. This CDR3 spans 12 amino acids. Germline-derived CDR1 and CDR2 are MNHEY and SVGEGT. Trimming removed 6 bases at V and 12 bases at J, with 18 bases between. This CDR3 is CASSRPSPATYF. DNA for the CDR3: TGTGCCAGCAGCCGTCCCTCTCCGGCGACGTACTTC.

The rearrangement uses TRBV5-8 and TRBJ2-5; 14 bases map to TRBD2. V gave up 3 bases and J gave up 7 bases; unmatched junction bases: 11. This CDR3 is 17 amino acids long. Germline lookup yields CDR1 SGHTS and CDR2 YDEGEE. CDR3 loop: CASSSGLAGGQWATQYF. CDR3 nucleotide sequence: TGTGCCAGCAGCTCAGGACTAGCGGGGGGACAGTGGGCGACCCAGTACTTC. Full variable domain (missing parts from reference TRBV5-8 and TRBJ2-5): EAGVTQSPTHLIKTRGQQATLRCSPISGHTSVYWYQQALGLGLQFLLWYDEGEERNRGNFPPRFSGRQFPNYSSELNVNALELEDSALYLCASSSGLAGGQWATQYFGPGTRLLVL.

This clone was seen a few times. The chain joins TRBV12-3 or TRBV12-4 to TRBJ2-1; 8 bases match TRBD1. V shed 4 bases, J shed 12 bases, and the junction held 8 bases outside the gene matches. The CDR3 extends over 13 amino acids. The chain's CDR3 is CASSYGAGTGQFF. The DNA for the CDR3 is TGTGCCAGCAGTTATGGGGCCGGGACAGGGCAGTTCTTC.

The rearrangement joins TRBV7-9 to TRBJ1-6; a possible D gene is TRBD1 (5 bases). Deletions cut 1 base from V and 11 bases from J, with 6 bases between. The V gene's germline CDR1 is SEHNR and CDR2 FQNEAQ (reference sequence). There are 12 residues in the CDR3. CDR3 nucleotide sequence: TGTGCCAGCAGCTTAGAAGGGGCACCCCTCCACTTT. Translating gives CASSLEGAPLHF. Together with reference TRBV7-9 and TRBJ1-6, the CDR3 gives the full variable domain: DTGVSQNPRHKITKRGQNVTFRCDPISEHNRLYWYRQTLGQGPEFLTYFQNEAQLEKSRLLSDRFSAERPKGSFSTLEIQRTEQGDSAMYLCASSLEGAPLHFGNGTRLTVT.

Written as DNA, the CDR3 is TGTGCCAGCAGTTGGACTAGCGGGAGCCCCGGGGAGCTGTTTTTT. It is translated as CASSWTSGSPGELFF. This chain connects TRBV11-1 to TRBJ2-2, with TRBD2 matching over 13 bases. With 6 bases clipped from V and 6 bases from J, the junction kept 4 bases outside the gene matches. This CDR3 has 15 residues. The germline CDR1 and CDR2 sequences are SGHAT and FQDESV (reference sequence).

This chain uses TRBV7-9 with TRBJ2-2; D is ambiguous. Germline loops: CDR1 SEHNR, CDR2 FQNEAQ (reference sequence). The CDR3 covers 11 residues. The V end lost 4 bases, the J end lost 13 bases, and 10 bases lay between the germline ends. The CDR3 sequence is CASSWRPGLFF. The DNA for the CDR3 is TGTGCCAGCAGCTGGCGCCCAGGGCTGTTTTTT. Combining the CDR3 with reference TRBV7-9 and TRBJ2-2 gives the whole variable domain DTGVSQNPRHKITKRGQNVTFRCDPISEHNRLYWYRQTLGQGPEFLTYFQNEAQLEKSRLLSDRFSAERPKGSFSTLEIQRTEQGDSAMYLCASSWRPGLFFGEGSRLTVL.

The chain employs TRBV7-3 and TRBJ2-1; 11 nucleotides align to TRBD2. Germline loops: CDR1 SGHTA, CDR2 FQGTGA. The CDR3 sequence is 17 residues long. J lost 10 bases, V lost 5 bases, and 16 bases had no gene match. CDR3 sequence (DNA): TGTGCCAGCAGCCATAGTCCCGGACTAGCGGGCGCGGGGGAGCAGTTCTTC. This encodes CASSHSPGLAGAGEQFF.

The V call is TRBV5-1, the J call TRBJ2-2; 9 nucleotides align to TRBD2. This CDR3 contains 16 residues. CDR1 is SGHRS, CDR2 YFSETQ, per germline. J was trimmed by 5 bases and V by 1 base; bases with no gene match: 6. CDR3 region: CASSLNGGRETGELFF. CDR3 bases: TGCGCCAGCAGCTTGAATGGCGGGAGGGAAACCGGGGAGCTGTTTTTT.

V gene TRBV29-1 combines with J gene TRBJ1-1; 9 positions match TRBD1. Germline V lookup: CDR1 SQVTM, CDR2 ANQGSEA. The CDR3 sequence is 12 residues long. With V trimmed by 4 bases and J by 8 bases, 5 bases remained unmatched. The CDR3 region has the DNA TGCAGCGTTGCGGACAGGGGAGAAGAAGCTTTCTTT. This codes for CSVADRGEEAFF.

V usage is TRBV10-1 and J usage is TRBJ2-7, with 10 bases matching TRBD1. V shed 9 bases, J shed 0 bases, and the junction held 8 bases outside the gene matches. The length of the CDR3 is 15 residues. Germline V gene data show CDR1 as WNHNN and CDR2 as SYGVQD (reference sequence). CDR3 sequence (DNA): TGCGCCAGGGAAGGACAGGGGGAGGCCTCCTACGAGCAGTACTTC. Translating it yields CAREGQGEASYEQYF.

This chain connects TRBV7-3 to TRBJ1-1; a possible D gene is TRBD1 (6 bases). V was shortened by 5 bases and J by 4 bases, with 17 bases between the two germline ends. Germline V CDR1 and CDR2: SGHTA, FQGTGA. This CDR3 is 15 amino acids long. The CDR3 DNA reads TGTGCCAGCAGCATGGTGGGGGGCGGGGGCACTGAAGCTTTCTTT. Translation: CASSMVGGGGTEAFF.

V usage is TRBV2 and J usage is TRBJ1-5, with D unresolved. The CDR3 contains 16 residues. The germline CDR1 and CDR2 sequences are SNHLY and FYNNEI. V was cut by 8 bases and J by 2 bases, with 19 bases left in between. The CDR3 reads CASGDPGDVRNQPQHF. CDR3 DNA sequence: TGTGCCAGCGGGGATCCAGGTGACGTTCGCAATCAGCCCCAGCATTTT. The full variable domain, in which reference TRBV2 and TRBJ1-5 provide the parts outside the CDR3, is EPEVTQTPSHQVTQMGQEVILRCVPISNHLYFYWYRQILGQKVEFLVSFYNNEISEKSEIFDDQFSVERPDGSNFTLKIRSTKLEDSAMYFCASGDPGDVRNQPQHFGDGTRLSIL.

The chain carries TRBV11-2 and TRBJ1-6; D is ambiguous. Trimming took off 1 base at V and 2 bases at J, with 9 bases between the two ends. Germline V gene data show CDR1 as SGHAT and CDR2 as FQNNGV. The CDR3 loop spans 16 amino acids. The CDR3 DNA reads as TGTGCCAGCAGCTTAGCGCAGGAGACCTATAATTCACCCCTCCACTTT. It translates to CASSLAQETYNSPLHF.

The rearrangement links TRBV7-9 to TRBJ2-7, with D unclear. The V gene's germline CDR1 is SEHNR and CDR2 FQNEAQ (reference sequence). The CDR3 covers 15 residues. Between the trimmed V and J ends, which lost 3 bases and 4 bases, there was a span of 16 bases. The CDR3 is CASSLQQVPSYEQYF. In nucleotides, the CDR3 is TGTGCCAGCAGCTTGCAGCAGGTTCCCTCGTACGAGCAGTACTTC.

V gene TRBV21-1 combines with J gene TRBJ2-1; the listed D gene, TRBD1, was not tested against the DNA. TRBV21-1 is termed a pseudogene. The CDR3 runs 14 residues. For the CDR3, the DNA is TGTGCCAGCCGCGACAGGGAACCCTACAATGAGCAGTTCTTC. Its translation is CASRDREPYNEQFF.

The chain has TRBV19 and TRBJ2-7; 7 bases map to TRBD2. V trimming: 7 bases; J trimming: 7 bases; junction bases outside the gene matches: 4. CDR3 size: 11 residues. Germline CDR1 is LNHDA and CDR2 is SQIVND (reference sequence). The CDR3 bases are TGTGCCAGTAACGGGGAGGGGGAGCAGTACTTC. It specifies CASNGEGEQYF. Using reference TRBV19 and TRBJ2-7 for the parts outside the CDR3, the full variable domain is DGGITQSPKYLFRKEGQNVTLSCEQNLNHDAMYWYRQDPGQGLRLIYYSQIVNDFQKGDIAEGYSVSREKKESFPLTVTSAQKNPTAFYLCASNGEGEQYFGPGTRLTVT.

The V gene is TRBV19, the J gene TRBJ1-5; TRBD1 matches at 7 bases. Unmatched junction bases numbered 8, after V lost 7 bases and J lost 2 bases. Germline CDR1 is LNHDA and CDR2 is SQIVND (reference sequence). This CDR3 contains 15 residues. Here the CDR3 reads CASTPITGGNQPQHF. As DNA, the CDR3 is TGTGCCAGTACCCCAATAACAGGGGGCAATCAGCCCCAGCATTTT.

V gene TRBV6-1 combines with J gene TRBJ1-2; D remains ambiguous. V was pared by 1 base and J by 4 bases, with 10 bases between. There are 14 residues in the CDR3. Per the germline V gene, CDR1 is MNHNS and CDR2 is SASEGT. DNA for the CDR3: TGTGCCAGCAGTGAAGAGGAAAGGATCTATGGCTACACCTTC. Translation: CASSEEERIYGYTF.

V usage is TRBV7-9 and J usage is TRBJ1-2; D gene ambiguous. V was trimmed by 5 bases and J by 0 bases, leaving 7 bases between them. This CDR3 region has 13 residues. Germline CDR1 is SEHNR and CDR2 is FQNEAQ (reference sequence). The CDR3 loop reads CASSEDTNYGYTF. As DNA, the CDR3 is TGTGCCAGCAGCGAAGATACTAACTATGGCTACACCTTC.

V and J are TRBV7-2 and TRBJ1-4, with 9 bases fitting TRBD1. The V segment lost 5 bases and the J segment 8 bases; nucleotides outside the gene matches: 12. This CDR3 contains 16 residues. Germline CDR1 SGHTA, CDR2 FQGNSA. CDR3 DNA: TGTGCCAGCAGCCCTGGGACAGGGTGGGTGGGAGAAAAACTGTTTTTT. Residues: CASSPGTGWVGEKLFF.

J is TRBJ2-7 and V is TRBV3-1 (or the pseudogene TRBV3-2); D unresolved. Germline CDR1 and CDR2: LGHDT and YNNKEL (reference sequence). The CDR3 runs to 11 residues. Trimming took off 1 base at V and 6 bases at J, with 4 bases between the two ends. CDR3 sequence: CASSQASEQYF. CDR3 nucleotides: TGTGCCAGCAGCCAAGCGTCCGAGCAGTACTTC.

This clone appeared a few times. J is TRBJ2-1 and V is TRBV27, with D unclear. The V and J ends lost 2 bases and 0 bases respectively, with 8 bases between them. The CDR3 is 15 residues long. The V gene's germline CDR1 is MNHEY and CDR2 SMNVEV (reference sequence). Here the CDR3 DNA reads TGTGCCAGCAGTTTACTATTTGACTCCTACAATGAGCAGTTCTTC. Encoded protein: CASSLLFDSYNEQFF.